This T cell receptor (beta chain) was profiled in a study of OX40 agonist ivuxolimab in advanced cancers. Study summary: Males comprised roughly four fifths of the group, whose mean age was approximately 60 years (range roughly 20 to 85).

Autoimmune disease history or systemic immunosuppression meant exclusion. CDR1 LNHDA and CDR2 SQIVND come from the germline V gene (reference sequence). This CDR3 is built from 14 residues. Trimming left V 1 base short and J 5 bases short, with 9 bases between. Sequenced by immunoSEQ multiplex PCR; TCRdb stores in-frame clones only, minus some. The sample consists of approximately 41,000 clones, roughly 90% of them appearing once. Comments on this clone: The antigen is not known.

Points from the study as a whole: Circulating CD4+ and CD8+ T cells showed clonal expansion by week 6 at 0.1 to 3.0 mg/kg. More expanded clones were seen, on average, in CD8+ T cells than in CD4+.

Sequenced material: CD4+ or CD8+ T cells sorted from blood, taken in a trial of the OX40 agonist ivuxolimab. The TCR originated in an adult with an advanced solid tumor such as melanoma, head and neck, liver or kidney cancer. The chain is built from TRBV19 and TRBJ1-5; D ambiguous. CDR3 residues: CASSIVQRDQPQHF. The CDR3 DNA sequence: TGTGCCAGTAGTATAGTGCAACGGGATCAGCCCCAGCATTTT.